This TCR beta chain was recorded in a study of regulatory T cells in long-lasting Graves disease. Arm-PCR of CDR3 regions and iRepertoire HTBI primers were used to build TCR beta libraries. MiXCR was run by TCRdb on the multiplex PCR reads, yielding one entry per CDR3 protein. The sample yields 400,000 to 500,000 distinct CDR3 sequences, around 17% seen once. The CDR3 spans 19 residues. The junction had 15 bases not matched to a gene; V was cut back by 2 bases and J by 2 bases. Germline CDR1 and CDR2: KGHSH and LQKENI. As for time point: newly diagnosed GD, antithyroid drugs for less than 3 months. Making the TCR library involved RNA that had been extracted from PBMCs. This same sample was also taken into another study, of T cells in Graves' hyperthyroidism and ophthalmopathy.

The receptor was derived from a woman under 40 with Graves disease. The input for sequencing was peripheral blood mononuclear cells (PBMCs), taken at new diagnosis, from a patient treated with antithyroid drugs. This chain joins TRBV18 and TRBJ2-7, with 10 bases lining up with TRBD2. CDR3 region: CASSPADSAHLAGAYEQYF. CDR3 in DNA: TGTGCCAGCTCACCAGCGGACAGCGCACACCTAGCGGGAGCCTACGAGCAGTACTTC.